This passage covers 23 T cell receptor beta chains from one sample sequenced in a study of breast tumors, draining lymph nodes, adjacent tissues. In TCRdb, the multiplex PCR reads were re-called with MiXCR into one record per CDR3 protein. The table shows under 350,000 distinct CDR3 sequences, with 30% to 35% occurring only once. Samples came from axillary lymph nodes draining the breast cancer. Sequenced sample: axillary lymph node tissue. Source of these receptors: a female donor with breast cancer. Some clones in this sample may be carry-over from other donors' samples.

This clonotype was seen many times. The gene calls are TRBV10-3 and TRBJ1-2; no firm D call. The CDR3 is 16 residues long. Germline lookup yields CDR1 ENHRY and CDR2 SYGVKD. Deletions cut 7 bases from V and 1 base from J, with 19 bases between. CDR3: CAIKGADKSFNYGYTF. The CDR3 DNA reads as TGTGCCATCAAAGGAGCCGACAAGAGCTTTAACTATGGCTACACCTTC.

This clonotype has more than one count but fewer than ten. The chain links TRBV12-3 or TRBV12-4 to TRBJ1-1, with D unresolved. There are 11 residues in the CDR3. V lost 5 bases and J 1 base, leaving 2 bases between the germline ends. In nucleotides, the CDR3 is TGTGCCAGCAGTCCGAACACTGAAGCTTTCTTT. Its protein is CASSPNTEAFF.

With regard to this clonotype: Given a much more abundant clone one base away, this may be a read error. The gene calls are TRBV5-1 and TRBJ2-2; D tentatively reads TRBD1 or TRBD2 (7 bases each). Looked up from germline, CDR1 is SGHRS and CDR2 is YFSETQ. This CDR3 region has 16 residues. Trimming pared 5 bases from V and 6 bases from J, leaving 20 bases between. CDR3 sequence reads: CASSLGTAGFSGELFF. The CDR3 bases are TGCGCCAGCAGTCTAGGGACAGCGGGATTCTCCGGGGAGCTGTTTTTT.

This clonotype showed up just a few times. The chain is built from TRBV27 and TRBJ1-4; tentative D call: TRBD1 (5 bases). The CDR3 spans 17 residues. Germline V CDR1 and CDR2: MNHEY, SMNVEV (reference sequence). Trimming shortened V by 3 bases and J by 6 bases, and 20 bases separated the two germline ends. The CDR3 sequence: CASSLGPLQAEDEKLFF. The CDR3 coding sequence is TGTGCCAGCAGTTTGGGTCCTCTACAGGCGGAGGATGAAAAACTGTTTTTT.

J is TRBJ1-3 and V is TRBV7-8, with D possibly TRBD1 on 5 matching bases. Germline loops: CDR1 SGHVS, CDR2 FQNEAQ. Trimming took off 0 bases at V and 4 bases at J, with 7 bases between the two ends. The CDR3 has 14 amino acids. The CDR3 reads CASSLARAGNTIYF. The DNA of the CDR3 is TGTGCCAGCAGCTTAGCCAGGGCCGGAAACACCATATATTTT.

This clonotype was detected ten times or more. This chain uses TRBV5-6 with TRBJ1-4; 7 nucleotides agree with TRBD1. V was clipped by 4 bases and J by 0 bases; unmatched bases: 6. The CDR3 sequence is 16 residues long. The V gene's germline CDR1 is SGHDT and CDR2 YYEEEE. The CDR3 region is CASSGRTGATNEKLFF. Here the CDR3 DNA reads TGTGCCAGCAGCGGTAGGACAGGTGCAACTAATGAAAAACTGTTTTTT.

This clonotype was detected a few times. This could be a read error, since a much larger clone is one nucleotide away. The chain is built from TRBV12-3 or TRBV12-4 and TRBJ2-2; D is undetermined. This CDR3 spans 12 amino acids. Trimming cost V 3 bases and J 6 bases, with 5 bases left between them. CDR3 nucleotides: TGTGCCAGCAGTTTCGCGGCCGGGGAGCTGTTTTTT. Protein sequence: CASSFAAGELFF.

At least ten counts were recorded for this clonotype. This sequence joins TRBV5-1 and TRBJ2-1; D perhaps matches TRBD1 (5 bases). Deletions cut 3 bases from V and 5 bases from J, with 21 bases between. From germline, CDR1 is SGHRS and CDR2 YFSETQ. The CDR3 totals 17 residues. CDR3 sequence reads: CASSSGPVLPVNNEQFF. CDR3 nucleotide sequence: TGCGCCAGCAGCTCAGGGCCGGTTCTACCCGTAAACAATGAGCAGTTCTTC.

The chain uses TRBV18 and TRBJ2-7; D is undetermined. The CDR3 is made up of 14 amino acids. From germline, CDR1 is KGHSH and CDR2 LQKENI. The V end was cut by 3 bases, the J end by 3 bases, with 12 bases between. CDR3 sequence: CASSPTSTNYEQYF. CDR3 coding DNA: TGTGCCAGCTCACCTACTTCGACCAACTACGAGCAGTACTTC. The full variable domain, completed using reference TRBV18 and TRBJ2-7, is NAGVMQNPRHLVRRRGQEARLRCSPMKGHSHVYWYRQLPEEGLKFMVYLQKENIIDESGMPKERFSAEFPKEGPSILRIQQVVRGDSAAYFCASSPTSTNYEQYFGPGTRLTVT.

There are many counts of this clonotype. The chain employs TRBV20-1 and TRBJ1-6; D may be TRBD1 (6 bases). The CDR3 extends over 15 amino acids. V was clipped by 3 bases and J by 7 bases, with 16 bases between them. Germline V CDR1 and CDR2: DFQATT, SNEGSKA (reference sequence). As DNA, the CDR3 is TGCAGTGCTAGTGGGGGGCGGTCTTGGAATTCACCCCTCCACTTT. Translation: CSASGGRSWNSPLHF.

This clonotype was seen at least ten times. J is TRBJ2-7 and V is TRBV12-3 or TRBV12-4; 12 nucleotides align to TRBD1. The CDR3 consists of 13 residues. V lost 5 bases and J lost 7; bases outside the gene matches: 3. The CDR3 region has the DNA TGTGCCAGCAGTCGGGACAGGGGGCAAGAGCAGTACTTC. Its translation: CASSRDRGQEQYF.

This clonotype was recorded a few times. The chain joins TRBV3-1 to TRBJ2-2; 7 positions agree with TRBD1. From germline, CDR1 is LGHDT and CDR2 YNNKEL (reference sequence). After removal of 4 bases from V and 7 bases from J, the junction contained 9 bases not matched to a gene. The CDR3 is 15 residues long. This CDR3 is CASSRATGINGELFF. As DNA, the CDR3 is TGTGCCAGCAGCCGCGCGACAGGGATTAACGGGGAGCTGTTTTTT.

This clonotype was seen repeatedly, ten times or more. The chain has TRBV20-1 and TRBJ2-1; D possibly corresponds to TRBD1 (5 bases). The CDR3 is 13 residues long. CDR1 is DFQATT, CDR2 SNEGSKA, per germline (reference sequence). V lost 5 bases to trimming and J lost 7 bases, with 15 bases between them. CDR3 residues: CSAPHDSRNEQFF. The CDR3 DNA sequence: TGCAGTGCTCCTCACGACAGTCGGAATGAGCAGTTCTTC.

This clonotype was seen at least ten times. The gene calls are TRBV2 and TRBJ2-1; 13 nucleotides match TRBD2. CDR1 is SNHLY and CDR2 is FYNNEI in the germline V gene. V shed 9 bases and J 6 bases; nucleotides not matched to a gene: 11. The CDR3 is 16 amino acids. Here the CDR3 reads CASTSGRALGGNEQFF. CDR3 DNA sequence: TGTGCCAGTACTAGCGGGAGGGCCCTCGGAGGCAATGAGCAGTTCTTC.

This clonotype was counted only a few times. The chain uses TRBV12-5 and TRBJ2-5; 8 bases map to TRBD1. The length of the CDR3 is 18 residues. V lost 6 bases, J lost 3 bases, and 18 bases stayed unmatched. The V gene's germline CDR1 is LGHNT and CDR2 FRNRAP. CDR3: CASGTDQAGTGIEETQYF. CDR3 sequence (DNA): TGTGCTAGTGGAACCGATCAAGCCGGGACAGGCATAGAAGAGACCCAGTACTTC.

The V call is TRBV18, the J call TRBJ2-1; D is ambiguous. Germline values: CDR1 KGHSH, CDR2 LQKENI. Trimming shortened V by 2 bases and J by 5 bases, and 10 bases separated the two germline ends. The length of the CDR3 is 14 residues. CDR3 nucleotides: TGTGCCAGCTCACCATTCGCGGATAACAATGAGCAGTTCTTC. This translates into CASSPFADNNEQFF.

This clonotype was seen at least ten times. CDR3 DNA: TGTGCCAGCAGTCCGGGACGGGCGTTAGCTGAAGCTTTCTTT. This translates into CASSPGRALAEAFF. V and J are TRBV2 and TRBJ1-1; maybe TRBD1 (5 bases). Germline CDR1 reads SNHLY; CDR2 reads FYNNEI. CDR3 length: 14 residues. Trimming stripped 5 bases from V and 6 bases from J, with 16 bases between.

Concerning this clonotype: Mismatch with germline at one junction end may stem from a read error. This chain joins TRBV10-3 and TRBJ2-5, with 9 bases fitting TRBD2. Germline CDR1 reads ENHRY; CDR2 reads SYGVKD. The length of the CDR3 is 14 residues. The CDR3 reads CATPSGTGQEAQYF. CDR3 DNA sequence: TGTGCCACCCCTAGCGGGACCGGCCAAGAGGCCCAGTACTTC.

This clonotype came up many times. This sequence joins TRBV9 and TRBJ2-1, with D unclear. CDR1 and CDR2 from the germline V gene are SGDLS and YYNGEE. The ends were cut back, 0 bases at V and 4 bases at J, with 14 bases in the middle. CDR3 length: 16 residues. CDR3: CASSVGLTSAYNEQFF. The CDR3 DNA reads TGTGCCAGCAGCGTAGGACTGACGTCCGCATACAATGAGCAGTTCTTC.

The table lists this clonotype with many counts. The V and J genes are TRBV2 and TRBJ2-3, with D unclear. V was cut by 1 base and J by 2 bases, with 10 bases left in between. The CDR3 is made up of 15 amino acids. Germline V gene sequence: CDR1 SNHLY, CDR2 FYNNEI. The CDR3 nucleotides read TGTGCCAGCAGTGAAGAGGCGGCAGACACAGATACGCAGTATTTT. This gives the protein CASSEEAADTDTQYF.

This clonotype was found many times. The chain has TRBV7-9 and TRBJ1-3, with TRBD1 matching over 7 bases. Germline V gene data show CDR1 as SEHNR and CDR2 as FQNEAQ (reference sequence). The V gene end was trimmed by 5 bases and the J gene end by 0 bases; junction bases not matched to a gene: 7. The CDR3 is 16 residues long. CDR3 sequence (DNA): TGTGCCAGCAGCAGCGACAGGGAGAACTCTGGAAACACCATATATTTT. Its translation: CASSSDRENSGNTIYF.

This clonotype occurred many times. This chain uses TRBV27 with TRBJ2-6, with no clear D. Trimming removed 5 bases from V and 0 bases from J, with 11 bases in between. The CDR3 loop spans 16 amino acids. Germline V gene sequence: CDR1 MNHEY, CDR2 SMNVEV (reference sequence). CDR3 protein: CASSTRHFSGANVLTF. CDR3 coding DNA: TGTGCCAGCAGTACCAGACACTTCTCTGGGGCCAACGTCCTGACTTTC.

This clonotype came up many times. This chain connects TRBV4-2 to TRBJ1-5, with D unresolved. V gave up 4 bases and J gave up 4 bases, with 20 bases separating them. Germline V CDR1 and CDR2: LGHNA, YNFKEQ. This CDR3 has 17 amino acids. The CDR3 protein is CASSLSGEGRANQPQHF. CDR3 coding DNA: TGTGCCAGCAGCCTCTCCGGAGAAGGTAGGGCTAATCAGCCCCAGCATTTT.